One and the same sample provided the 2 T cell receptor beta chains below, sequenced in a study of early T cells in non-severe SARS-CoV-2 infection. TCRdb reprocessed the 5' RACE reads with MiXCR, giving one entry per CDR3 protein. The repertoire includes 85,000 to 100,000 distinct CDR3 sequences, over 10% of them detected once, and 2% to 2.5% sits in the top ten. Specimen: whole blood. The receptors stem from an adult who was a healthcare worker with PCR-confirmed SARS-CoV-2 infection or an uninfected control (not recorded which).

At least ten counts were recorded for this clonotype. V is TRBV7-2 and J is TRBJ2-1; 8 positions agree with TRBD1. This CDR3 is built from 15 residues. V shed 1 base, J shed 7 bases, and the junction held 6 bases outside the gene matches. Germline loops: CDR1 SGHTA, CDR2 FQGNSA. Written as DNA, the CDR3 is TGTGCCAGCAGCTTAGGGACAGGGCACTTAAATGAGCAGTTCTTC. Protein: CASSLGTGHLNEQFF.

The chain joins TRBV20-1 to TRBJ2-3; TRBD2 matches 10 bases. The CDR3 sequence is 16 residues long. Germline V gene sequence: CDR1 DFQATT, CDR2 SNEGSKA (reference sequence). The trim removed 5 bases at V and 3 bases at J, leaving 11 bases unmatched. CDR3 sequence reads: CSALQTAGGRTDTQYF. CDR3 nucleotide sequence: TGCAGTGCTCTCCAGACAGCGGGGGGGCGGACAGATACGCAGTATTTT.